This TCR beta chain comes out of a study of cytomegalovirus exposure and HLA in healthy donors. A remark on this clone: The antigen is unknown.

The PCR contained 60 Vbeta and 13 Jbeta primers. Assay: immunoSEQ multiplex PCR; the TCRdb copy retains only in-frame clones and omits some. The data hold over 200,000 clones, with around 89% observed a single time. The CDR3 loop spans 14 amino acids. Germline V gene lookup returns CDR1 MGHRA and CDR2 YSYEKL. The ends were cut back, 1 base at V and 2 bases at J, with 7 bases in the middle. General study findings and limits: Most of the CMV-associated TCR beta chains (in a later analysis) appeared to be HLA-restricted.

Sequencing used PBMCs. This chain uses TRBV4-1 with TRBJ2-3, with D uncertain. This TCR derives from a woman aged 18-29 years in good health and CMV-seronegative. In nucleotides, the CDR3 is TGCGCCAGCAGCCAAGCTCGAGTCACAGATACGCAGTATTTT. Translated: CASSQARVTDTQYF.